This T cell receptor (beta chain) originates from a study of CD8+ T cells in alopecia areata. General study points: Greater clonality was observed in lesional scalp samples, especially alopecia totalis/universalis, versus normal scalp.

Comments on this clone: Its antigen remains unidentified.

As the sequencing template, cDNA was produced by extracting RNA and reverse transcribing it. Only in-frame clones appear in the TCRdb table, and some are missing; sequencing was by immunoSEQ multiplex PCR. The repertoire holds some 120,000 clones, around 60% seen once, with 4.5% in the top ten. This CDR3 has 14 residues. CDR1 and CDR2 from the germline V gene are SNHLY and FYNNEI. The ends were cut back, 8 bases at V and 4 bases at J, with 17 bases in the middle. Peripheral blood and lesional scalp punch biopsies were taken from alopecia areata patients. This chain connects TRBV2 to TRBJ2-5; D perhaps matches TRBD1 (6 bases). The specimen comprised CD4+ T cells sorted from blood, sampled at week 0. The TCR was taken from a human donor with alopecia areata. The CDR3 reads CASGKDRSGETQYF. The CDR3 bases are TGTGCCAGCGGAAAAGACAGGAGTGGAGAGACCCAGTACTTC.